This T cell receptor (beta chain) is drawn from a study of T cells in Graves' hyperthyroidism and ophthalmopathy. There were TCR beta CDR3 regions amplified from RNA transcripts. A first-round RT-PCR of the TCR CDR3 used the HTBI primer set. Using its own MiXCR run on the multiplex PCR reads, TCRdb lists one record per CDR3 protein. The sample lists around 400,000 distinct CDR3 sequences, 13% to 15% occurring once. Every diagnosis used clinical symptoms, serum thyroxine and TRAb, thyroid ultrasound and orbital computed tomography. The receptor comes from a woman aged 55-69 years with Graves' ophthalmopathy. Source material: blood.

The CDR3 loop reads CASRSTGGMETQYF. CDR3 DNA sequence: TGTGCCAGCAGGTCCACAGGGGGCATGGAGACCCAGTACTTC. The chain uses TRBV6-1 and TRBJ2-5; TRBD1 aligns across 9 bases. Germline trimming cut 6 bases from V and 5 bases from J; bases unmatched to any gene: 7. CDR1 and CDR2 from the germline V gene are MNHNS and SASEGT. The CDR3 spans 14 residues.